The next 24 T cell receptor beta chains were all read from a single sample in a study of blood T cell repertoires in COVID-19. Profiled with immunoSEQ multiplex PCR; TCRdb holds only in-frame clones, not every one. The sample lists 250,000 or so clones, around nine tenths occurring once. Sequenced: peripheral blood. The receptors were gathered from a woman aged 55 to 70 with COVID-19, enrolled during active disease.

This chain joins TRBV5-1 and TRBJ1-1, with D maybe TRBD1 (5 bases). The V end was cut by 4 bases, the J end by 5 bases, with 18 bases between. The CDR3 totals 15 residues. The V gene's germline CDR1 is SGHRS and CDR2 YFSETQ. Here the CDR3 DNA reads TGCGCCAGCAGCCCCAGGGTATTGTCTGGGACTGAAGCTTTCTTT. Residues: CASSPRVLSGTEAFF.

The chain combines TRBV4-1 with TRBJ1-1; TRBD1 matches at 11 bases. The germline CDR1 and CDR2 sequences are MGHRA and YSYEKL. The CDR3 is 16 residues long. V lost 4 bases to trimming and J lost 5 bases; unmatched junction nucleotides: 9. CDR3 residues: CASSRTGGQLWTEAFF. The DNA of the CDR3 is TGCGCCAGCAGCCGGACAGGGGGCCAGCTATGGACTGAAGCTTTCTTT.

The rearrangement links TRBV6-5 to TRBJ1-2; 7 nucleotides line up with TRBD1. The germline V gene encodes CDR1 MNHEY and CDR2 SVGAGI. There are 14 residues in the CDR3. The V segment lost 5 bases and the J segment 2 bases; nucleotides outside the gene matches: 5. CDR3 coding DNA: TGTGCCAGCAGTCGGAAGACAGGGAACTATGGCTACACCTTC. It yields the protein CASSRKTGNYGYTF.

This rearrangement joins TRBV18 to TRBJ2-1, with TRBD1 matching over 8 bases. Germline-derived CDR1 and CDR2 are KGHSH and LQKENI. This CDR3 spans 16 amino acids. Trimming removed 3 bases from V and 2 bases from J; junction bases left unmatched: 6. The CDR3 DNA is TGTGCCAGCTCACCCGGACAGGGTAGTCCCTACAATGAGCAGTTCTTC. It specifies CASSPGQGSPYNEQFF.

The V call is TRBV7-2, the J call TRBJ1-4; possibly TRBD1 for D (6 bases). Between the trimmed V and J ends, which lost 5 bases and 8 bases, there was a span of 15 bases. This CDR3 is 14 amino acids long. Germline CDR1 reads SGHTA; CDR2 reads FQGNSA. The CDR3 loop reads CASSANRDGEKLFF. DNA of the CDR3: TGTGCCAGCAGCGCTAACAGGGATGGCGAAAAACTGTTTTTT.

The chain combines TRBV6-5 with TRBJ1-1; D is uncertain. CDR1 MNHEY and CDR2 SVGAGI come from the germline V gene. The CDR3 runs 13 residues. The ends were cut back, 7 bases at V and 0 bases at J, with 9 bases in the middle. This CDR3 is CASTRSLNTEAFF. The CDR3 DNA reads TGTGCCAGCACTAGAAGCTTGAACACTGAAGCTTTCTTT.

The chain employs TRBV2 and TRBJ1-5, with D uncertain. The CDR3 has 13 amino acids. The V end was cut by 7 bases, the J end by 0 bases, with 7 bases between. The V gene's germline CDR1 is SNHLY and CDR2 FYNNEI. CDR3 region: CASMRYSNQPQHF. The CDR3 coding sequence is TGTGCCAGCATGCGCTATAGCAATCAGCCCCAGCATTTT.

The chain couples TRBV24-1 to TRBJ2-3; tentatively, D is TRBD2 (6 bases). This CDR3 has 13 amino acids. Per germline, CDR1 KGHDR and CDR2 SFDVKD. Trimming removed 9 bases from V and 3 bases from J, with 12 bases in between. The CDR3 reads CATSLGGTDTQYF. CDR3 sequence (DNA): TGTGCCACCTCCCTAGGAGGGACAGATACGCAGTATTTT.

The V gene is TRBV12-3 or TRBV12-4, the J gene TRBJ2-7; tentatively, D is TRBD1 (6 bases). V lost 6 bases, J lost 6 bases, and 15 bases lay in between. This CDR3 contains 13 residues. CDR3 DNA sequence: TGTGCCAGCAGGTCACAGGGCCTAAGCGAGCAGTACTTC. This gives the protein CASRSQGLSEQYF.

CDR3 DNA: TGTGCCAGCAGCTTTTTCGGTCCTGGAAACACCATATATTTT. It yields the protein CASSFFGPGNTIYF. The genes are TRBV5-6 and TRBJ1-3; D ambiguous. V was trimmed by 2 bases and J by 2 bases, leaving 8 bases between them. This CDR3 is 14 amino acids long. Germline CDR1 is SGHDT and CDR2 is YYEEEE.

This clone was observed once. The chain employs TRBV5-6 and TRBJ1-5; D gene ambiguous. V was cut by 3 bases and J by 6 bases, with 19 bases left in between. The CDR3 contains 16 residues. Looked up from germline, CDR1 is SGHDT and CDR2 is YYEEEE. The CDR3, as DNA: TGTGCCAGCAGCTCATCCCGTTCGGGAACGGGTCAGCCCCAGCATTTT. Residues: CASSSSRSGTGQPQHF.

The rearrangement joins TRBV6-4 to TRBJ2-1; TRBD2 aligns across 13 bases. The germline CDR1 and CDR2 sequences are MRHNA and SNTAGT. V shed 4 bases, J shed 4 bases, and the junction held 1 base outside the gene matches. The length of the CDR3 is 15 residues. CDR3 sequence: CASSGGLAGYNEQFF. DNA for the CDR3: TGTGCCAGCAGTGGGGGACTAGCGGGATACAATGAGCAGTTCTTC.

This sequence joins TRBV5-5 and TRBJ1-4; unclear D gene. Trimming cost V 0 bases and J 0 bases, with 9 bases left between them. CDR1 SGHKS and CDR2 YYEKEE come from the germline V gene (reference sequence). This CDR3 is built from 16 residues. Here the CDR3 reads CASSLGASTTNEKLFF. The CDR3 DNA follows: TGTGCCAGCAGCTTGGGGGCCAGCACAACTAATGAAAAACTGTTTTTT. The entire variable domain, with the rest obtained from reference TRBV5-5 and TRBJ1-4, is as follows: DAGVTQSPTHLIKTRGQQVTLRCSPISGHKSVSWYQQVLGQGPQFIFQYYEKEERGRGNFPDRFSARQFPNYSSELNVNALLLGDSALYLCASSLGASTTNEKLFFGSGTQLSVL.

This chain links TRBV28 with TRBJ2-7; D gene ambiguous. The germline CDR1 and CDR2 sequences are MDHEN and SYDVKM. There are 11 residues in the CDR3. V was trimmed by 4 bases and J by 6 bases, leaving 7 bases between them. The CDR3, as DNA: TGTGCCAGCAGTTCCCCTCCCGAGCAGTACTTC. Residues: CASSSPPEQYF.

V is TRBV18 and J is TRBJ1-1; D gene ambiguous. V was cut by 4 bases and J by 1 base, with 7 bases left in between. The CDR3 sequence is 13 residues long. Germline CDR1 KGHSH, CDR2 LQKENI. CDR3 in amino acids: CASSLRRNTEAFF. CDR3 DNA sequence: TGTGCCAGCTCACTGCGGCGGAACACTGAAGCTTTCTTT.

The chain has TRBV29-1 and TRBJ2-1, with 7 nucleotides matching TRBD1. CDR3 length: 13 amino acids. V was clipped by 2 bases and J by 3 bases; unmatched bases: 1. Germline V gene data show CDR1 as SQVTM and CDR2 as ANQGSEA. The CDR3: CSVEPGGYNEQFF. CDR3 nucleotide sequence: TGCAGCGTTGAACCAGGGGGCTACAATGAGCAGTTCTTC.

The CDR3 spells CASSSGQILAKNIQYF. The CDR3 bases are TGTGCCAGCAGTTCTGGACAAATACTAGCCAAAAACATTCAGTACTTC. V gene TRBV28 combines with J gene TRBJ2-4; TRBD1 might be the D (5 bases). Trimming took off 4 bases at V and 0 bases at J, with 13 bases between the two ends. The CDR3 has 16 residues. The germline CDR1 and CDR2 sequences are MDHEN and SYDVKM.

The J gene is TRBJ1-6, the V gene TRBV4-1; no firm D call. Looked up from germline, CDR1 is MGHRA and CDR2 is YSYEKL. Trimming removed 1 base from V and 9 bases from J, with 19 bases in between. This CDR3 has 17 amino acids. The CDR3 bases are TGCGCCAGCAGCCAAGGATTCCGCGGGTCGGCTAGTTCACCCCTCCACTTT. Translating gives CASSQGFRGSASSPLHF.

This clone occurred once. The chain couples TRBV28 to TRBJ2-3, with TRBD1 matching over 8 bases. The CDR3 contains 16 residues. V shed 8 bases, J shed 2 bases, and the junction held 12 bases outside the gene matches. Looked up from germline, CDR1 is MDHEN and CDR2 is SYDVKM. CDR3 DNA sequence: TGTGCCAGCGGATCACCAGGGGGCAAATCCACAGATACGCAGTATTTT. It yields the protein CASGSPGGKSTDTQYF.

This chain joins TRBV10-3 and TRBJ1-2; 7 bases map to TRBD1. With V trimmed by 3 bases and J by 2 bases, 6 bases remained unmatched. This CDR3 has 15 residues. Germline CDR1 is ENHRY and CDR2 is SYGVKD. This chain's CDR3 is CAISEQGSPNYGYTF. CDR3 DNA: TGTGCCATCAGTGAACAGGGGAGCCCCAACTATGGCTACACCTTC.

The V call is TRBV2, the J call TRBJ2-1; D uncertain. Germline CDR1 and CDR2: SNHLY and FYNNEI. This CDR3 region has 11 residues. Trimming stripped 7 bases from V and 3 bases from J, with 4 bases between. CDR3 nucleotide sequence: TGTGCCAGCACTTACTACAATGAGCAGTTCTTC. This translates into CASTYYNEQFF.

The chain is built from TRBV10-3 and TRBJ1-2; D uncertain. The CDR3 totals 15 residues. Germline V lookup: CDR1 ENHRY, CDR2 SYGVKD. V lost 1 base and J 6 bases, leaving 15 bases between the germline ends. CDR3 region: CAISELLRVSDGYTF. The CDR3 DNA sequence: TGTGCCATCAGTGAGTTATTGAGGGTCTCGGATGGCTACACCTTC.

The rearrangement uses TRBV29-1 and TRBJ2-5; possible D gene TRBD1, 5 bases. Trimming took off 7 bases at V and 5 bases at J, with 20 bases between the two ends. Germline V gene data show CDR1 as SQVTM and CDR2 as ANQGSEA. The CDR3 has 14 residues. Here the CDR3 reads CSGAIRLGHETQYF. The CDR3 nucleotides read TGCAGCGGGGCCATCCGGCTCGGACACGAGACCCAGTACTTC.

V usage is TRBV6-6 and J usage is TRBJ2-1, with a possible D match to TRBD1 (5 bases). V was shortened by 2 bases and J by 8 bases, with 16 bases between the two germline ends. The CDR3 consists of 15 residues. Germline lookup yields CDR1 MNHNY and CDR2 SVGAGI (reference sequence). The CDR3: CASSYGQGGSYEQFF. In DNA, the CDR3 is TGTGCCAGCAGTTACGGGCAGGGTGGTAGTTATGAGCAGTTCTTC.